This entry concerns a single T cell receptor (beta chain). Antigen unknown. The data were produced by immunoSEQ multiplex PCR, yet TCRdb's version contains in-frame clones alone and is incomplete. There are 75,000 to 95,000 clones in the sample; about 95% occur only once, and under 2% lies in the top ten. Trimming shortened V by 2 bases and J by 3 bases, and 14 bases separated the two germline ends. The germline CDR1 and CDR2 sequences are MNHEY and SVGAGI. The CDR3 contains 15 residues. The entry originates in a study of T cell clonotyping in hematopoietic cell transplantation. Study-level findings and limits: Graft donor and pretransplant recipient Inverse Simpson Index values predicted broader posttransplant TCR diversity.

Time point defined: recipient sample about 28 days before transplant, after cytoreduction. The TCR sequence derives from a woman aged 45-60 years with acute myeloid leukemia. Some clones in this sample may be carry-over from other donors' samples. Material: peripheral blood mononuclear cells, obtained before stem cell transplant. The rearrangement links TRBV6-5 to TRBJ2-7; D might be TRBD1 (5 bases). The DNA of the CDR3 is TGTGCCAGCAGTTACCAGACAGATGCTAGCTACGAGCAGTACTTC. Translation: CASSYQTDASYEQYF.